The following is a TCR beta chain sequence with its context. What this receptor recognizes is not known. Per-nucleotide qualities are absent, and no much larger clonotype sits a single base away. This entry is derived from a study of T cell responses to AZD1222 COVID-19 vaccine (TCRdb year 2021). At the level of the whole study: A total of about 240 trial participants underwent TCR sequencing, of whom roughly 210 received two doses of AZD1222 and about 25 received two doses of the MenACWY control vaccine. Trial participants were enrolled by age into subgroups of 18-55, 56-69 and 70-plus years, and around 150, 29 and 61 TCR-sequenced participants, respectively, were included in these subgroups. General findings and caveats noted by the study authors: Most participants were white British and females outnumbered males, and the authors suggested that clonal diversity may have been underestimated. No day 14 peak-response samples were available, so repertoires were characterized only after the peak T cell response. Conclusions about previously exposed vaccinees are limited because only five to seven AZD1222 recipients were SARS-CoV-2 seropositive at baseline. Spike-specific TCR breadth and depth rose significantly after two AZD1222 doses compared with day 0 and with MenACWY recipients. In the small 56-69-year group, the increase in depth fell short of significance, most likely because of low power. Nearly half of unique spike-specific TCRs reportedly recognized epitopes outside regions mutated in the B.1.351 and B.1.1.7 variants. The whole spike protein was spanned by vaccine-associated CD4 TCRs, and dominant responses were seen in regions 160-218 and 743-854.

The CDR3 regions of human TCRbeta chains were analyzed by immunosequencing. As for the authors' bioinformatics: TCRs in the repertoires were compared against a reference library of SARS-CoV-2-specific TCRs that had been generated with the MIRA antigen-specificity platform. Breadth was defined as the fraction of unique TCRs that were SARS-CoV-2-associated, and depth was defined as the fraction of total T cells that were SARS-CoV-2-associated. Using the MIRA data, each spike-specific TCR was assigned both to the spike region to which the TCR was reactive and to a CD4 or CD8 class. Log10-transformed breadth and depth values were compared by one-way ANOVA with Sidak's multiple comparisons tests. TCRdb holds this immuneACCESS table with in-frame rearrangements only. Some clones are missing; in checked studies, unresolved V genes explain under half, and the rest has no known cause. That table gives V, J and clone size, and the DNA gave D and trimming. Across this sample there are fewer than 75,000 clones, with under 95% seen only once. In total, the top ten clones hold approximately 6% of the sample.

The label giving this sample's time point can be read as: about 28 days (+/-7) after the second vaccine dose. The sample's treatment or condition label, decoded: meningococcal conjugate vaccine given as trial control. The vaccinee samples were drawn from two UK trials, COV001 and COV002, one of which was a single-blind randomized controlled phase 2/3 trial testing AZD1222 (ChAdOx1 nCoV-19) in healthy adults. Trial participant PBMC samples were collected at day 0 and day 28 after the second dose for TCRbeta chain sequencing. CDR1 and CDR2, per the germline V gene (reference sequence), are SEHNR and FQNEAQ. V and J are truncated by 1 base and 3 bases respectively, leaving an intervening sequence of 9 bases. The CDR3 covers 14 residues, taking in both the cysteine and the phenylalanine. Only the CDR3 DNA is retained, 42 bases long and in frame from the first base.

The source was peripheral blood, collected 28 days after the second dose of the MenACWY control vaccine. The receptor chain draws on TRBV7-9 and TRBJ1-2; the D gene is perhaps TRBD1, on 6 matching bases. The clonotype comes from an adult who received the MenACWY meningococcal vaccine as a control. The DNA reads TGTGCCAGCAGCTTAGGGGGGCTCTACTATGGCTACACCTTC. This translates into CASSLGGLYYGYTF. With all but the CDR3 taken from the reference TRBV7-9 and TRBJ1-2 genes, the full variable domain is: DTGVSQNPRHKITKRGQNVTFRCDPISEHNRLYWYRQTLGQGPEFLTYFQNEAQLEKSRLLSDRFSAERPKGSFSTLEIQRTEQGDSAMYLCASSLGGLYYGYTFGSGTRLTVV.